The entry below gives a single T cell receptor beta chain sequence along with its context. The target antigen is unknown. The data originate from a study of T-cell memory formation after mild COVID-19. Germline V gene sequence: CDR1 SGHDT, CDR2 YYEEEE. Trimming took 4 bases from V and 8 from J; bases not matched to a gene: 3. The CDR3 sequence is 12 residues long. 5'RACE, which relied on constant-segment primers, yielded TCR alpha and TCR beta cDNA libraries carrying sample barcodes and UMIs. TCRdb re-called the 5' RACE reads with MiXCR, one entry per CDR3 protein. The repertoire holds around 430,000 distinct CDR3 sequences, with 15% to 20% as singletons. General study results and limits: Memory from before infection featured some responding clones, which suggests cross-reactive memory joined. The study found contracting CD4+ clones mainly in CM and EM and contracting CD8+ clones in EMRA.

This sequence joins TRBV5-6 and TRBJ1-2, with 9 bases that match TRBD1. Input material: PBMCs or a T cell subset sorted from them (not recorded which). The clonotype comes from a man younger than 35 who had mild COVID-19 (a few samples of this study predate the infection). Cell type and time point are not known. CDR3 sequence reads: CASSRTGEGYTF. CDR3 nucleotides: TGTGCCAGCAGCAGGACAGGGGAAGGCTACACCTTC. Full variable domain (missing parts from reference TRBV5-6 and TRBJ1-2): DAGVTQSPTHLIKTRGQQVTLRCSPKSGHDTVSWYQQALGQGPQFIFQYYEEEERQRGNFPDRFSGHQFPNYSSELNVNALLLGDSALYLCASSRTGEGYTFGSGTRLTVV.